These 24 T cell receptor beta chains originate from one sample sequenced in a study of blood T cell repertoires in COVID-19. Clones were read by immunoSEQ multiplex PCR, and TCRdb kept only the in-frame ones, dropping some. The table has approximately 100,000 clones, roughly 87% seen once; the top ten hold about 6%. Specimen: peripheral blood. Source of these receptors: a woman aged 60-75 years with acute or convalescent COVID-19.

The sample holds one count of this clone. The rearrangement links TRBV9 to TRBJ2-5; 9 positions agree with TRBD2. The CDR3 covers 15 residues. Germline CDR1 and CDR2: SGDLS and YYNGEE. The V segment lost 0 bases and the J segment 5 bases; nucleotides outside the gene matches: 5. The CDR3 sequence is CASSVVASGMETQYF. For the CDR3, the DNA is TGTGCCAGCAGCGTAGTGGCTAGCGGGATGGAGACCCAGTACTTC.

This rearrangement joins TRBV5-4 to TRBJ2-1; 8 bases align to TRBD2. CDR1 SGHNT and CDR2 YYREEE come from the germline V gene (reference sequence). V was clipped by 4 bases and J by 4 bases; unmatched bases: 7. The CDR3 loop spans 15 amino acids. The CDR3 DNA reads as TGTGCCAGCAGCCCCCGGGCGGGAGGTTACAATGAGCAGTTCTTC. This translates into CASSPRAGGYNEQFF.

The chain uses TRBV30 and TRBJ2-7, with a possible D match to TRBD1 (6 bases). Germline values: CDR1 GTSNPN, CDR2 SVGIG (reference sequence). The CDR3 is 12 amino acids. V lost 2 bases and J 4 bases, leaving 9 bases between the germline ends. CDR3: CAWSTTGYEQYF. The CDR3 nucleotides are TGTGCCTGGAGTACCACAGGGTACGAGCAGTACTTC. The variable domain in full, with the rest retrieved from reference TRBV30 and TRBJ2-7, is SQTIHQWPATLVQPVGSPLSLECTVEGTSNPNLYWYRQAAGRGLQLLFYSVGIGQISSEVPQNLSASRPQDRQFILSSKKLLLSDSGFYLCAWSTTGYEQYFGPGTRLTVT.

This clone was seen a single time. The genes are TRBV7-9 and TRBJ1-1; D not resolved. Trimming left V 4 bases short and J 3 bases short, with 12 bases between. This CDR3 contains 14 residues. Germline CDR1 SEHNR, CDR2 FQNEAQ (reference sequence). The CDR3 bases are TGTGCCAGCAGCTACGGGAATCGAGACACTGAAGCTTTCTTT. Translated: CASSYGNRDTEAFF.

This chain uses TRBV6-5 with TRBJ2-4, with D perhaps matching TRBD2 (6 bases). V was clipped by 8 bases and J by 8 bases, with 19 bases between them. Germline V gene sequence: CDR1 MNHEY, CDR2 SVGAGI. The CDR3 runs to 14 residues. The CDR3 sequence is CASRLGRYADIQYF. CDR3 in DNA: TGTGCCAGCCGCCTTGGGAGGTACGCAGACATTCAGTACTTC.

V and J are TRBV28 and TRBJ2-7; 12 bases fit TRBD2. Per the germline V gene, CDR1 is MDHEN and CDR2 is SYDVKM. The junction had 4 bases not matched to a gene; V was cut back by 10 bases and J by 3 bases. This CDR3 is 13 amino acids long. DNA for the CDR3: TGTGCCACCGGACTAGCGGGAAGCTACGAGCAGTACTTC. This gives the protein CATGLAGSYEQYF.

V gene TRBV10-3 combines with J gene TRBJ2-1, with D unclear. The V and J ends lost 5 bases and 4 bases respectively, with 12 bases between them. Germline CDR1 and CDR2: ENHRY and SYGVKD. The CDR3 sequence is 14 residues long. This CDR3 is CAISYSDLYNEQFF. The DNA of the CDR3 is TGTGCCATCAGTTATTCAGACTTATACAATGAGCAGTTCTTC.

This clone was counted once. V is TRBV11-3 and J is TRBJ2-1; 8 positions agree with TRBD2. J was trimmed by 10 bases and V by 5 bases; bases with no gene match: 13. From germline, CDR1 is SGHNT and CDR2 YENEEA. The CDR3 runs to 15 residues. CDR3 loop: CASSPWGREDGEQFF. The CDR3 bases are TGTGCCAGCAGCCCCTGGGGGCGGGAGGATGGAGAGCAGTTCTTC.

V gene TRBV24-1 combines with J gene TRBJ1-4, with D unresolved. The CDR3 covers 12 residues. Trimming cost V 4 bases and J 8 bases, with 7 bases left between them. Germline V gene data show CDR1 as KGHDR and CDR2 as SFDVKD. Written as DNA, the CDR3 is TGTGCCACCAGTGAAGTCGGGGAAAAACTGTTTTTT. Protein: CATSEVGEKLFF.

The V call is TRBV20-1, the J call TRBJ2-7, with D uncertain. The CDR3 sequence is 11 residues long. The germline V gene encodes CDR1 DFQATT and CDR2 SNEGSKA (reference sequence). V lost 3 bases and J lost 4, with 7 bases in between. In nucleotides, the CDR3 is TGCAGTGCTAGGGGCCGTTACGAGCAGTACTTC. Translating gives CSARGRYEQYF.

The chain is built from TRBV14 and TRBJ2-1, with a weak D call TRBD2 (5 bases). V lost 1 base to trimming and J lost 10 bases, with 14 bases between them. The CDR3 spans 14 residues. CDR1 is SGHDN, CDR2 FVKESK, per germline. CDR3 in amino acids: CASSQVYGMGEQFF. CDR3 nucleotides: TGTGCCAGCAGCCAAGTTTACGGGATGGGAGAGCAGTTCTTC.

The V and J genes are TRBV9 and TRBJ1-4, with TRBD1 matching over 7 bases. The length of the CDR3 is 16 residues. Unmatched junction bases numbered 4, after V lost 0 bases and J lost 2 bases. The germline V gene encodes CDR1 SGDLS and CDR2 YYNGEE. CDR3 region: CASSVGQGGTNEKLFF. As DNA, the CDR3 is TGTGCCAGCAGCGTAGGACAGGGTGGGACTAATGAAAAACTGTTTTTT.

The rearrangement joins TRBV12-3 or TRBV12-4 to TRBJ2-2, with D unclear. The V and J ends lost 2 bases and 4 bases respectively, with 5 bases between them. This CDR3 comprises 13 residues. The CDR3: CASSLKLTGELFF. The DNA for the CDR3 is TGTGCCAGCAGTTTAAAGCTCACCGGGGAGCTGTTTTTT.

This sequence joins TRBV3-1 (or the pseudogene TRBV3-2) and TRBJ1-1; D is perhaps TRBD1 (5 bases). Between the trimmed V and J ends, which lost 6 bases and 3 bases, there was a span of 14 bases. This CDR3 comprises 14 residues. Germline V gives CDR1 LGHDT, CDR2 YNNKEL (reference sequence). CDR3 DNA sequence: TGTGCCAGCAGGCCAATGGGGGGGGACACTGAAGCTTTCTTT. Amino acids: CASRPMGGDTEAFF.

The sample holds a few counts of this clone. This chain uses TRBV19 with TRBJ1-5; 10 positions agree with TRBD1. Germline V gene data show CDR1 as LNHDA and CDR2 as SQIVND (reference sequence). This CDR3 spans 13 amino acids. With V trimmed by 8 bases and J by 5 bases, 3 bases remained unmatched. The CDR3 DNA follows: TGTGCCAGTGCCGGGACAGGGGATCAGCCCCAGCATTTT. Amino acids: CASAGTGDQPQHF.

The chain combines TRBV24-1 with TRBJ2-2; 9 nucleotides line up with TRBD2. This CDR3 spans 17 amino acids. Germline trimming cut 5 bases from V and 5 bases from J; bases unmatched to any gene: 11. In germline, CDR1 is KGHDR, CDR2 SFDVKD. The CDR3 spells CATSGAEAGGRTGELFF. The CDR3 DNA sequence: TGTGCCACCAGTGGAGCGGAGGCGGGAGGGCGGACCGGGGAGCTGTTTTTT.

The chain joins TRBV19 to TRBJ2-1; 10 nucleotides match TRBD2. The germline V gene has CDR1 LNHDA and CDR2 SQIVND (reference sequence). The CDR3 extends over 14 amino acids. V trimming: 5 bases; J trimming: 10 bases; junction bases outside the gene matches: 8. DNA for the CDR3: TGTGCCAGTAGTGTACTAGCGGGAAGTGGAGAGCAGTTCTTC. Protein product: CASSVLAGSGEQFF.

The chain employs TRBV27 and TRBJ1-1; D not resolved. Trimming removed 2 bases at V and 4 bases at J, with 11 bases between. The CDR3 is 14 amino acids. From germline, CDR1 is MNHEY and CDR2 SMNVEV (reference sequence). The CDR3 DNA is TGTGCCAGCAGTTTACTACTGGAGGGCACTGAAGCTTTCTTT. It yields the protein CASSLLLEGTEAFF.

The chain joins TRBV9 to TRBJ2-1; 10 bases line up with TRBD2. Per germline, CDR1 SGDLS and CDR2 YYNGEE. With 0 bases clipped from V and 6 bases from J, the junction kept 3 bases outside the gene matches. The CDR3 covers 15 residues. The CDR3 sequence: CASSVGRTSGNEQFF. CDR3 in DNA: TGTGCCAGCAGCGTAGGACGGACTAGCGGCAATGAGCAGTTCTTC.

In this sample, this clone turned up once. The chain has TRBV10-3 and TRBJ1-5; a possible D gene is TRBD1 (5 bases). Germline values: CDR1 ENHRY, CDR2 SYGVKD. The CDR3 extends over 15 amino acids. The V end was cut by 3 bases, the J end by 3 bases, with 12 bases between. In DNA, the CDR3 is TGTGCCATCAGTGATTTGGGGCAGAACAATCAGCCCCAGCATTTT. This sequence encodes CAISDLGQNNQPQHF.

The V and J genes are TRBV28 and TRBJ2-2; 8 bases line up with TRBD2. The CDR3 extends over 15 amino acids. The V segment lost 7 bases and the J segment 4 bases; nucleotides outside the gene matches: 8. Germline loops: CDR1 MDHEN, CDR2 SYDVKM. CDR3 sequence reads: CASIPGLAGTGELFF. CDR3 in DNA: TGTGCCAGCATCCCCGGCCTAGCGGGCACCGGGGAGCTGTTTTTT.

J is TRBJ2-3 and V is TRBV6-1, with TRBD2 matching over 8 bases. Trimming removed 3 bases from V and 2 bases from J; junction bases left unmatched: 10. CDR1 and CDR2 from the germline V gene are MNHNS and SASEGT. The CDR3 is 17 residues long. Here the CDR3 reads CASSEWTGGDSTDTQYF. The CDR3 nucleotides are TGTGCCAGCAGTGAGTGGACGGGAGGGGACTCCACAGATACGCAGTATTTT.

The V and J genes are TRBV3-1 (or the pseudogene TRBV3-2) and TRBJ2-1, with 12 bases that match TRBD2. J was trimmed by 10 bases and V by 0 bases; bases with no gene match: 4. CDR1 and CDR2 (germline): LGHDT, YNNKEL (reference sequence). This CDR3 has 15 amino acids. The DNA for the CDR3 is TGTGCCAGCAGCCAAGATCTAGCGGGAGGGCCCGAGCAGTTCTTC. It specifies CASSQDLAGGPEQFF.

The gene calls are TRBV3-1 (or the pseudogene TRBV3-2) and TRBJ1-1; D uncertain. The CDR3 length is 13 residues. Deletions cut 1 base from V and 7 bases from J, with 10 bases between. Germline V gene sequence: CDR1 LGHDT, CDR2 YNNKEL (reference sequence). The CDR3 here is CASSQVVVSEAFF. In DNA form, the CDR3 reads TGTGCCAGCAGCCAAGTGGTGGTTAGTGAAGCTTTCTTT.